Listed below are T cell receptor beta chains from one sample, sequenced in a study of OX40 agonist ivuxolimab in advanced cancers. Using immunoSEQ multiplex PCR, the repertoire was profiled, and TCRdb retains in-frame clones only, with some absent. The profile covers some 97,000 clones, with 85% to 95% appearing a single time and 0.45% to 0.65% taken by the ten largest. The sequencing here drew on CD4+ or CD8+ T cells sorted from blood, taken in a trial of the OX40 agonist ivuxolimab. The source of these receptors is an adult with an advanced solid tumor such as melanoma, head and neck, liver or kidney cancer. CDR3s include the opening cysteine and the closing phenylalanine or tryptophan. The order of the fields is D gene, J gene, V gene, clone size, CDR3 DNA, CDR3 protein. A D gene is named only where the DNA matches it firmly. Clone size, where shown, is once, few, many, or a class for clones that have expanded.

d_call: -; j_call: TRBJ1-1; v_call: TRBV18; clone_size: -; cdr3_nt: TGTGCCAGCTCACCAAGCAGGGACACTGAAGCTTTCTTT; cdr3_aa: CASSPSRDTEAFF
d_call: TRBD1; j_call: TRBJ2-3; v_call: TRBV25-1; clone_size: -; cdr3_nt: TGTGCCAGCAGTGCGGGACAGGCCACAGATACGCAGTATTTT; cdr3_aa: CASSAGQATDTQYF
d_call: -; j_call: TRBJ1-5; v_call: TRBV2; clone_size: -; cdr3_nt: TGTGCCAGCAGTGAAAGGGGCGGTCAGCCCCAGCATTTT; cdr3_aa: CASSERGGQPQHF
d_call: -; j_call: TRBJ1-3; v_call: TRBV6-5; clone_size: -; cdr3_nt: TGTGCCAGCAGTTACGTGGGCGGAAACACCATATATTTT; cdr3_aa: CASSYVGGNTIYF
d_call: -; j_call: TRBJ1-2; v_call: TRBV6-1; clone_size: -; cdr3_nt: TGTGCCAGCAGTGAAGCGGGAGGCGATGGCTACACCTTC; cdr3_aa: CASSEAGGDGYTF
d_call: -; j_call: TRBJ1-5; v_call: TRBV28; clone_size: -; cdr3_nt: TGTGCCAGCAGAGGGAACAAGTTTAGACTTAGCAATCAGCCCCAGCATTTT; cdr3_aa: CASRGNKFRLSNQPQHF
d_call: TRBD2; j_call: TRBJ2-5; v_call: TRBV7-2; clone_size: -; cdr3_nt: TGTGCCAGCAGCTTAATGCGTGTGTTGCGGGAGGCGCTAGAGACCCAGTACTTC; cdr3_aa: CASSLMRVLREALETQYF
d_call: TRBD1; j_call: TRBJ2-7; v_call: TRBV7-9; clone_size: few; cdr3_nt: TGTGCCAGCAGCCTAGGACAGGAATCGACCTACGAGCAGTACTTC; cdr3_aa: CASSLGQESTYEQYF
d_call: -; j_call: TRBJ1-5; v_call: TRBV10-3; clone_size: -; cdr3_nt: TGTGCCATCAGTGACAGGGATCAGCCCCAGCATTTT; cdr3_aa: CAISDRDQPQHF
d_call: TRBD1; j_call: TRBJ2-7; v_call: TRBV18; clone_size: -; cdr3_nt: TGTGCCAGCTCACCACCGGGACAGGGGTTGTACGAGCAGTACTTC; cdr3_aa: CASSPPGQGLYEQYF
d_call: -; j_call: TRBJ2-7; v_call: TRBV7-9; clone_size: -; cdr3_nt: TGTGCCAGCAGCTTCTTTGGTAACGGAAATGAGGAGCAGTACTTC; cdr3_aa: CASSFFGNGNEEQYF
d_call: -; j_call: TRBJ1-1; v_call: TRBV7-3; clone_size: -; cdr3_nt: TGTGCCAGCAGCGTGGGACACACGAACACTGAAGCTTTCTTT; cdr3_aa: CASSVGHTNTEAFF
d_call: TRBD1; j_call: TRBJ2-7; v_call: TRBV7-2; clone_size: -; cdr3_nt: TGTGCCAGCAGCTTGGACAGGGGCTCCTACGAGCAGTACTTC; cdr3_aa: CASSLDRGSYEQYF
d_call: -; j_call: TRBJ2-2; v_call: TRBV19; clone_size: -; cdr3_nt: TGTGCCAGTAGTTCGGGCGAGTCCTCCGGGGAGCTGTTTTTT; cdr3_aa: CASSSGESSGELFF
d_call: -; j_call: TRBJ1-1; v_call: TRBV10-1; clone_size: -; cdr3_nt: TGCGCCAGCAGTGGTCGATTGAACACTGAAGCTTTCTTT; cdr3_aa: CASSGRLNTEAFF
d_call: TRBD2; j_call: TRBJ2-1; v_call: TRBV5-1; clone_size: -; cdr3_nt: TGCGCCAGCAGCTCGAGCGGTAGCGGGAGAGGGCAGTTCTTC; cdr3_aa: CASSSSGSGRGQFF
d_call: -; j_call: TRBJ2-7; v_call: TRBV7-2; clone_size: -; cdr3_nt: TGTGCCAGCAGTCTCACAGGGGGGGCCTACGAGCAGTACTTC; cdr3_aa: CASSLTGGAYEQYF
d_call: TRBD1; j_call: TRBJ1-1; v_call: TRBV5-4; clone_size: -; cdr3_nt: TGTGCCAGCAGCTTTGCGGGGGGGGACAGGACTGAAGCTTTCTTT; cdr3_aa: CASSFAGGDRTEAFF
d_call: -; j_call: TRBJ1-2; v_call: TRBV28; clone_size: -; cdr3_nt: TGTGCCAGCAGTTCGCCCCAGGGGTCGCTAGGCTACACCTTC; cdr3_aa: CASSSPQGSLGYTF
d_call: -; j_call: TRBJ2-2; v_call: TRBV7-2; clone_size: -; cdr3_nt: TGTGCCAGCAGCTTAGGGGGCAACGGGGAGCTGTTTTTT; cdr3_aa: CASSLGGNGELFF
d_call: TRBD1; j_call: TRBJ1-1; v_call: TRBV4-2; clone_size: -; cdr3_nt: TGTGCCAGCAGCAAAACAGGGGATGAAGCTTTCTTT; cdr3_aa: CASSKTGDEAFF
d_call: -; j_call: TRBJ1-2; v_call: TRBV30; clone_size: -; cdr3_nt: TGTGCCTGGGGGAGGCAGACTTTAGGCTATGGCTACACCTTC; cdr3_aa: CAWGRQTLGYGYTF
d_call: -; j_call: TRBJ2-1; v_call: TRBV28; clone_size: -; cdr3_nt: TGTGCCAGCAGTTTTTTGTGGGAGGATCGCAATGAGCAGTTCTTC; cdr3_aa: CASSFLWEDRNEQFF
d_call: -; j_call: TRBJ2-7; v_call: TRBV9; clone_size: -; cdr3_nt: TGTGCCAGCTCCGGGCGGAACACTTACGAGCAGTACTTC; cdr3_aa: CASSGRNTYEQYF
d_call: -; j_call: TRBJ2-6; v_call: TRBV27; clone_size: -; cdr3_nt: TGTGCCAGCAGTTTAAGGACTGGCCGGGGGGCCAACGTCCTGACTTTC; cdr3_aa: CASSLRTGRGANVLTF
d_call: -; j_call: TRBJ2-1; v_call: TRBV6-4; clone_size: -; cdr3_nt: TGTGCCAGCAGTGACGAGAGAGGACCCTACAATGAGCAGTTCTTC; cdr3_aa: CASSDERGPYNEQFF
d_call: -; j_call: TRBJ2-1; v_call: TRBV2; clone_size: -; cdr3_nt: TGTGCCAGCAATGACCATAGCTCCTACAATGAGCAGTTCTTC; cdr3_aa: CASNDHSSYNEQFF
d_call: -; j_call: TRBJ1-2; v_call: TRBV28; clone_size: -; cdr3_nt: TGTGCCAGCAGTCCGAGGAGGAGGTTACCCTATGGCTACACCTTC; cdr3_aa: CASSPRRRLPYGYTF
d_call: TRBD1; j_call: TRBJ2-7; v_call: TRBV9; clone_size: -; cdr3_nt: TGTGCCAGCAGCGTAGGAGAATGGACAGGGGGCTCCTACGAGCAGTACTTC; cdr3_aa: CASSVGEWTGGSYEQYF
d_call: -; j_call: TRBJ1-1; v_call: TRBV19; clone_size: -; cdr3_nt: TGTGCCAGTAGTATCAACAAGTGGACTGAAGCTTTCTTT; cdr3_aa: CASSINKWTEAFF